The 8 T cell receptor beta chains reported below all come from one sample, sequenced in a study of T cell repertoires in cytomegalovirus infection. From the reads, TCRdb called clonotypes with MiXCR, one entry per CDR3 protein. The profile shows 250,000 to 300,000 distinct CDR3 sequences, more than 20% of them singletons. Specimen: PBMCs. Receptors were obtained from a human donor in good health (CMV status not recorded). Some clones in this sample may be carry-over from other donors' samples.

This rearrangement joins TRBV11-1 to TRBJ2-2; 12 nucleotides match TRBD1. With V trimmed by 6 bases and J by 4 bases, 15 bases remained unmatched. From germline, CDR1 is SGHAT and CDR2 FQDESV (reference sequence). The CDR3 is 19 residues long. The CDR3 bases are TGTGCCAGCAGTTCAGAGGGGACAGGGGGCACCGAGGGCACCGGGGAGCTGTTTTTT. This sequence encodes CASSSEGTGGTEGTGELFF. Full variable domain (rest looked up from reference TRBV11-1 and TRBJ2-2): EAEVAQSPRYKITEKSQAVAFWCDPISGHATLYWYRQILGQGPELLVQFQDESVVDDSQLPKDRFSAERLKGVDSTLKIQPAELGDSAMYLCASSSEGTGGTEGTGELFFGEGSRLTVL.

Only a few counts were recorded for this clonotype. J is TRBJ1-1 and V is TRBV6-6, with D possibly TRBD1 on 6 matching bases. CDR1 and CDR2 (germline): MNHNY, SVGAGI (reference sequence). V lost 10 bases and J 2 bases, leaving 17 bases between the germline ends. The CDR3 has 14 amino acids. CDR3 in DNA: TGTGCCATTCAGAGAGACAGGACCAACACTGAAGCTTTCTTT. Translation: CAIQRDRTNTEAFF.

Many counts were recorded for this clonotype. The CDR3 DNA follows: TGTGCCAGCAGTTTGTTTGGGGAAACTGAAGCTTTCTTT. It specifies CASSLFGETEAFF. The chain joins TRBV27 to TRBJ1-1; D uncertain. Trimming took off 3 bases at V and 5 bases at J, with 10 bases between the two ends. Germline CDR1 is MNHEY and CDR2 is SMNVEV (reference sequence). This CDR3 is 13 amino acids long.

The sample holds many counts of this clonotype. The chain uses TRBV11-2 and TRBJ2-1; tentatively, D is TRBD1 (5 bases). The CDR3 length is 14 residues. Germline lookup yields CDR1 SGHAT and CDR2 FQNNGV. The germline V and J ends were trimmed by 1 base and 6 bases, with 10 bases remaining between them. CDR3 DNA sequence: TGTGCCAGCAGCTTAGCACACAGGCCCAATGAGCAGTTCTTC. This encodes CASSLAHRPNEQFF.

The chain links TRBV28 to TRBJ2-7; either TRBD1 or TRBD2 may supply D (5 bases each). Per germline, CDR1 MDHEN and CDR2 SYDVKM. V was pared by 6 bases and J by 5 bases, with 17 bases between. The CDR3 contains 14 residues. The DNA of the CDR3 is TGTGCCAGCAGCCTCGCCGGGTCGGGGCACGAGCAGTACTTC. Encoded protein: CASSLAGSGHEQYF.

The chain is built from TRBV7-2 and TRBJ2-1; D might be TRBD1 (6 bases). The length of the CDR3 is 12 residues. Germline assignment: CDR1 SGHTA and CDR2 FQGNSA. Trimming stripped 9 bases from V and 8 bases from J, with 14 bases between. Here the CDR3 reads CASRGTTYEQFF. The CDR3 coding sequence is TGTGCCAGTAGGGGGACAACCTATGAGCAGTTCTTC.

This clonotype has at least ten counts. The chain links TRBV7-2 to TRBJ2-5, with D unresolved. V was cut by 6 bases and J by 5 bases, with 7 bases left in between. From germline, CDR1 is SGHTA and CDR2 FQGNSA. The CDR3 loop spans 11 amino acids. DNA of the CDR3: TGTGCCAGCAGGCAAGCCGAGACCCAGTACTTC. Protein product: CASRQAETQYF.

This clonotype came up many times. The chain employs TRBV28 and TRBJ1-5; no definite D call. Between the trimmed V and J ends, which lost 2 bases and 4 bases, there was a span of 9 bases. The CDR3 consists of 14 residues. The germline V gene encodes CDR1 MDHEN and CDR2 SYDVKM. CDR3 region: CASSLTPGNQPQHF. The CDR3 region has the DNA TGTGCCAGCAGTTTAACGCCAGGTAATCAGCCCCAGCATTTT.